The following is a T cell receptor beta chain sequence with its context. Seattle patients were enrolled while actively infected and followed longitudinally. Here immunoSEQ multiplex PCR was the method, and the copy in TCRdb shows in-frame clones only, minus some. The sample consists of approximately 500,000 clones, roughly nine tenths of them appearing once. The CDR3 covers 13 residues. V dropped 1 base and J dropped 5 bases, with 9 bases sitting between them. Germline V gene sequence: CDR1 SGHRS, CDR2 YFSETQ. This sample was taken from a study of blood T cell repertoires in COVID-19. Study information: Material from acute and convalescent COVID-19 was sourced from the United States, Italy and Spain.

Sequenced: peripheral blood. This sequence originates from a woman aged 45-65 years with COVID-19, enrolled during active disease. The chain uses TRBV5-1 and TRBJ1-1; a possible D gene is TRBD1 (5 bases). CDR3 bases: TGCGCCAGCAGCTTGCTGGGGCAGACTGAAGCTTTCTTT. Its protein product is CASSLLGQTEAFF.